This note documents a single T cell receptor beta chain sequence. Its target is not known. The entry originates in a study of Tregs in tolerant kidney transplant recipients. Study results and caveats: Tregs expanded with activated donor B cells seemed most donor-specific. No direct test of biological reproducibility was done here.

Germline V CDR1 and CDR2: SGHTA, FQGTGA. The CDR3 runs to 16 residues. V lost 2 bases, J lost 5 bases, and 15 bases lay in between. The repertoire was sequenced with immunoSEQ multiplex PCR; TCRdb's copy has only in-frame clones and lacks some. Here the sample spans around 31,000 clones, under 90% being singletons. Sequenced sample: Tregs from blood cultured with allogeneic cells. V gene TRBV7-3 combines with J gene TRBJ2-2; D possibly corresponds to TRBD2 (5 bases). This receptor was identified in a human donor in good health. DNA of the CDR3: TGTGCCAGCAGCTTAGACCTCGGAACGGGAACCGGGGAGCTGTTTTTT. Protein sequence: CASSLDLGTGTGELFF.